This T cell receptor (beta chain) was documented in a study of CD8+CD57+ T cells in acquired aplastic anemia. Study details: Each DNA sample taken from sorted CD4+ and CD8+ cells came to about 3 ug on average. Study findings and constraints: Patients were compared with controls for CD8+ Simpson's diversity, and no significant difference emerged. Approximately 30 CD8+ CDR3 sequences were shared between patients and controls.

Germline assignment: CDR1 ENHRY and CDR2 SYGVKD. V shed 1 base, J shed 6 bases, and the junction held 3 bases outside the gene matches. The CDR3 extends over 15 amino acids. Template material for TCR beta VDJ and CDR3 profiling consisted of genomic DNA. One entry per CDR3 protein results from TCRdb running MiXCR on the reads. The sample gives roughly 190,000 distinct CDR3 sequences, roughly half of which show up once; 15% to 20% is in the top ten. As concerns this clonotype: Its antigen is unidentified.

The sequence derives from a human donor in good health, serving as a control. V gene TRBV10-3 combines with J gene TRBJ1-6; 7 bases map to TRBD1. Input material: sorted CD4+, CD8+, or CD8+CD57+ T cells (not recorded which) from PBMCs. The CDR3 here is CAISELTGANSPLHF. The CDR3 region has the DNA TGTGCCATCAGTGAGTTAACAGGGGCTAATTCACCCCTCCACTTT.